The rows below give T cell receptor beta chains drawn from one sample of a study of T cell responses to AZD1222 COVID-19 vaccine. The assay was immunoSEQ multiplex PCR, and TCRdb's table has in-frame clones only and misses some. Found here are 120,000 to 150,000 clones, roughly 88% of them singletons; the top ten hold less than 2%. The source material was peripheral blood, sampled 28 days after the second AZD1222 dose. The receptors were gathered from an adult who received the AZD1222 COVID-19 vaccine. CDR3s include the opening cysteine and the closing phenylalanine or tryptophan. The D gene is left open where the match is weak. Expanded clones are given a class, and other clones once, few, many or no size at all.

. . TRBJ2-3 TRBV19 TGTGCCAGTAGTACCACTAAGTCTAGCACAGATACGCAGTATTTT CASSTTKSSTDTQYF
. TRBD2 TRBJ2-2 TRBV4-2 TGTGCCAGCAGCCCGCTAGCGGGGGGCGACACCGGGGAGCTGTTTTTT CASSPLAGGDTGELFF
. . TRBJ1-1 TRBV11-2 TGTGCCAGCAGCCGTCAGGGCGACTACACTGAAGCTTTCTTT CASSRQGDYTEAFF
. . TRBJ1-3 TRBV15 TGTGCCACCAGCAGAGATCACAGGCCCTCTGGAAACACCATATATTTT CATSRDHRPSGNTIYF
. . TRBJ2-1 TRBV4-2 TGTGCCAGCAGCCAAGGGACGGGCTCCTACAATGAGCAGTTCTTC CASSQGTGSYNEQFF
. . TRBJ1-2 TRBV3-1/TRBV3-2 TGTGCCAGCAACCCGCGGGGCGAAGCGGGTGGCTACACCTTC CASNPRGEAGGYTF
few TRBD1 TRBJ1-3 TRBV6-6 TGTGCCAGCAGTTATCGACAGGGAAACTCTGGAAACACCATATATTTT CASSYRQGNSGNTIYF
once . TRBJ1-3 TRBV3-1/TRBV3-2 TGTGCCAGCAGCCAAAGTACAAACACCATATATTTT CASSQSTNTIYF
once . TRBJ1-1 TRBV11-3 TGTGCCAGCAGCCAGGACACATCGAACACTGAAGCTTTCTTT CASSQDTSNTEAFF
. . TRBJ2-5 TRBV2 TGTGCCAGCAGGGACGCTCTAGGGCTAGCTTCGGAGACCCAGTACTTC CASRDALGLASETQYF
. TRBD1 TRBJ1-5 TRBV18 TGTGCCAGCTCGTCGACAGGGAGATATAGCAATCAGCCCCAGCATTTT CASSSTGRYSNQPQHF
. . TRBJ1-2 TRBV5-6 TGTGCCAGCAGCTCTGACATCCTAGGGGGAGGCTACACCTTC CASSSDILGGGYTF
. TRBD1 TRBJ1-3 TRBV9 TGTGCCAGCAGCGCCCCACAGGGGATCCCTGGAAACACCATATATTTT CASSAPQGIPGNTIYF
. TRBD2 TRBJ2-7 TRBV5-1 TGCGCCAGCAGCCCGGGACTAGCGGGCCCCTACGAGCAGTACTTC CASSPGLAGPYEQYF
few . TRBJ2-1 TRBV6-4 TGTGCCAGTGGACCCCTAGGGGGGAGCTCCTACAATGAGCAGTTCTTC CASGPLGGSSYNEQFF
. TRBD2 TRBJ2-3 TRBV15 TGTGCCACCAGCGGATCGACTAGCGGGGTCCCCACAGATACGCAGTATTTT CATSGSTSGVPTDTQYF
. TRBD2 TRBJ2-1 TRBV11-3 TGTGCCAGCAGCTTAGGTGGGACTAGCGCTGAGCAGTTCTTC CASSLGGTSAEQFF
. . TRBJ1-1 TRBV19 TGTGCCAGTAGGGGCAGTCCTAAGAACACTGAAGCTTTCTTT CASRGSPKNTEAFF
. TRBD1 TRBJ1-1 TRBV15 TGTGCCACCAGCAGAGGGGACAGGAACACTGAAGCTTTCTTT CATSRGDRNTEAFF
. . TRBJ1-2 TRBV6-1 TGTGCCAGCAGTGAAGCCGTAGTCGCTAACTATGGCTACACCTTC CASSEAVVANYGYTF
many TRBD1 TRBJ1-1 TRBV23-1 TGCGCCAGCAGTCAAACCGGGACAGGGGCCCCTTACACTGAAGCTTTCTTT CASSQTGTGAPYTEAFF
. TRBD2 TRBJ2-7 TRBV3-1/TRBV3-2 TGTGCCAGCAGCCAAATGCTAGCGGGGGTCGACGAGCAGTACTTC CASSQMLAGVDEQYF
. . TRBJ2-7 TRBV21-1 TGTGCCAGCAGCCCCGAGCGGACAGGGGCCTGCGAGCAGTACTTC CASSPERTGACEQYF
once . TRBJ2-7 TRBV5-5 TGTGCCAGCAGCCCGGGACGCTACGAGCAGTACTTC CASSPGRYEQYF
. . TRBJ1-1 TRBV6-6 TGTGCCAGCAGTTACATGGGTAACACTGAAGCTTTCTTT CASSYMGNTEAFF
. . TRBJ1-1 TRBV7-2 TGTGCCAGCAGCTTGGACATGAACACTGAAGCTTTCTTT CASSLDMNTEAFF
. . TRBJ1-2 TRBV5-1 TGCGCCAGCAGCTCCGAAAGCGACGGCCGCGGGGGCTACACCTTC CASSSESDGRGGYTF
. . TRBJ1-2 TRBV4-1 TGCGCCAGCAGCCAAGAGGGCGGGGGATATGCGTATGGCTACACCTTC CASSQEGGGYAYGYTF
. TRBD2 TRBJ2-7 TRBV29-1 TGCAGCGCACGGGGGGGTCGCGACTCCTACGAGCAGTACTTC CSARGGRDSYEQYF
. . TRBJ1-2 TRBV11-2 TGTGCCAGCAGCTTAGCCCCGGCGGGAAACTATGGCTACACCTTC CASSLAPAGNYGYTF
. . TRBJ1-1 TRBV5-1 TGCGCCAGCAGCTTGGGCGGGGCCGATGAAGCTTTCTTT CASSLGGADEAFF
. . TRBJ1-1 TRBV5-6 TGTGCCAGCAGCTTGGGGAGGTTAAACACTGAAGCTTTCTTT CASSLGRLNTEAFF
. . TRBJ2-1 TRBV12-3/TRBV12-4 TGTGCCAGCAGACGTACAGGTTTCAATGAGCAGTTCTTC CASRRTGFNEQFF
. . TRBJ2-6 TRBV7-9 TGTGCCAGCAGCCCCACCTGGGTAAGGGACTCTGGGGCCAACGTCCTGACTTTC CASSPTWVRDSGANVLTF
. TRBD1 TRBJ1-1 TRBV7-2 TGTGCCAGCAGCTTAGCGCGGGACAGGGGAACTGAAGCTTTCTTT CASSLARDRGTEAFF
. . TRBJ1-1 TRBV12-3/TRBV12-4 TGTGCCAGCACCATGACAGCAAACACTGAAGCTTTCTTT CASTMTANTEAFF
. . TRBJ1-1 TRBV5-1 TGCGCCAGCAGCTTGGGGCAGATGAACACTGAAGCTTTCTTT CASSLGQMNTEAFF